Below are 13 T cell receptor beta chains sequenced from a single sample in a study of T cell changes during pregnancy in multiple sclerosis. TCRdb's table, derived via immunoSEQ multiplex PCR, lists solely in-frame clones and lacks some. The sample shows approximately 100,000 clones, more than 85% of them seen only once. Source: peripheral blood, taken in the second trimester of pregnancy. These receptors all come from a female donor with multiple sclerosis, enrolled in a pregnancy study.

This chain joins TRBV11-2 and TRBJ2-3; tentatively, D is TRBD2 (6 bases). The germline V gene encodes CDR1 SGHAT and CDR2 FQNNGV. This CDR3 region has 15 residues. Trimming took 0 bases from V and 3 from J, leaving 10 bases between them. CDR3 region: CASSLDGAGTDTQYF. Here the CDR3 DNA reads TGTGCCAGCAGCTTAGATGGGGCGGGAACAGATACGCAGTATTTT.

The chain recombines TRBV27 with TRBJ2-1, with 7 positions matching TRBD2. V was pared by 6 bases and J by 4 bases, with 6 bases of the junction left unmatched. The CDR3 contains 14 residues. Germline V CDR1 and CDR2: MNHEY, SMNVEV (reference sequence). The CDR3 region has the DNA TGTGCCAGCAGGAGGGGAGGGGATTACAATGAGCAGTTCTTC. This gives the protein CASRRGGDYNEQFF.

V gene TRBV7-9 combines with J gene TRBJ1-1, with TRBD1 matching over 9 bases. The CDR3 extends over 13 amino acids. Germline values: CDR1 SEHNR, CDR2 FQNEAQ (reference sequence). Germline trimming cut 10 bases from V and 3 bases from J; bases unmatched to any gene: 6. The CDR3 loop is CAISGQGYTEAFF. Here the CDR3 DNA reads TGTGCCATCTCGGGACAGGGCTACACTGAAGCTTTCTTT.

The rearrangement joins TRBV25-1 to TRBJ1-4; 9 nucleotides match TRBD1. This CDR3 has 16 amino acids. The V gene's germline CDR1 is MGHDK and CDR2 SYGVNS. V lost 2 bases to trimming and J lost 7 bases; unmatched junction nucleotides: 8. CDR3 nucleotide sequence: TGTGCCAGCAGTGAACGTCCCGGGACAGGGAGTGAAAAACTGTTTTTT. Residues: CASSERPGTGSEKLFF.

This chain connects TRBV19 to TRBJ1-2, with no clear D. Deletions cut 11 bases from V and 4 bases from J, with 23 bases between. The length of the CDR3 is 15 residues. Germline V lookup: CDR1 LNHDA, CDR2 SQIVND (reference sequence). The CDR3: CASREFSSSAYGYTF. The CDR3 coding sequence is TGTGCCTCAAGGGAGTTCAGCTCTTCGGCCTATGGCTACACCTTC.

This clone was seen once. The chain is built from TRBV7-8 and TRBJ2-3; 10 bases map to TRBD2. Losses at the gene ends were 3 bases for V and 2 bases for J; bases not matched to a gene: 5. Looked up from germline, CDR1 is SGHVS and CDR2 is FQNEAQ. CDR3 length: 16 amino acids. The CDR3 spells CASSFGGLAYTDTQYF. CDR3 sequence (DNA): TGTGCCAGCAGCTTTGGGGGACTAGCGTACACAGATACGCAGTATTTT.

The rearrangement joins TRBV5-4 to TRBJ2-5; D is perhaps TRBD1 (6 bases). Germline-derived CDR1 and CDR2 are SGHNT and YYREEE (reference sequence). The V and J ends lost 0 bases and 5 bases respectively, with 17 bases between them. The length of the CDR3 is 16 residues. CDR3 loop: CASSLVGALARETQYF. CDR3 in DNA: TGTGCCAGCAGCTTGGTGGGGGCCCTGGCGAGGGAGACCCAGTACTTC.

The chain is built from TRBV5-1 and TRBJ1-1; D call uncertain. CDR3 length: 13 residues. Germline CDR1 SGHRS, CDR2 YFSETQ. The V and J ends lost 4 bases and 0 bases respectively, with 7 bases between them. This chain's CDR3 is CASSPVMNTEAFF. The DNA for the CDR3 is TGCGCCAGCAGCCCGGTAATGAACACTGAAGCTTTCTTT.

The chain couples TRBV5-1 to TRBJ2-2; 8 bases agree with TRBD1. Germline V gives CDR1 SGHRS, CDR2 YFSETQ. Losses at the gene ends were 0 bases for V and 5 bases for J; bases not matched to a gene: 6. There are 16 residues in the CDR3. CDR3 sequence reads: CASSLDFRGQTGELFF. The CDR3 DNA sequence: TGCGCCAGCAGCTTGGATTTCAGGGGGCAAACCGGGGAGCTGTTTTTT.

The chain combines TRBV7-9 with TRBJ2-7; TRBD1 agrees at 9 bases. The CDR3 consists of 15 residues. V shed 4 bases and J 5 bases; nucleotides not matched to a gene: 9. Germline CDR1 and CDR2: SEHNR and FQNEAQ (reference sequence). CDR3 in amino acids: CASSSSGTGSHEQYF. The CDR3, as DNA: TGTGCCAGCAGCTCTTCCGGGACAGGGTCCCACGAGCAGTACTTC. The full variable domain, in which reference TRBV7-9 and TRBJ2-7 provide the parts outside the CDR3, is DTGVSQNPRHKITKRGQNVTFRCDPISEHNRLYWYRQTLGQGPEFLTYFQNEAQLEKSRLLSDRFSAERPKGSFSTLEIQRTEQGDSAMYLCASSSSGTGSHEQYFGPGTRLTVT.

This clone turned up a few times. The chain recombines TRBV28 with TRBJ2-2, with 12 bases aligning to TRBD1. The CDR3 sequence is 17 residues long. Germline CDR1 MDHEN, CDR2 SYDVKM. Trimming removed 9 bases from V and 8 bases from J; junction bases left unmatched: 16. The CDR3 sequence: CASSNPRGTGGEGELFF. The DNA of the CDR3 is TGTGCCAGTTCAAACCCCCGGGGGACAGGGGGCGAGGGGGAGCTGTTTTTT.

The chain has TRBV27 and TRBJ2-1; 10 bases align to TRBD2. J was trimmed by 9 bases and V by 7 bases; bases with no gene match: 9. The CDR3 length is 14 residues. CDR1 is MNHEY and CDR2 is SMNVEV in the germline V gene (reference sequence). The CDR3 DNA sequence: TGTGCCAGCACTTTTGGGAGCGGGGGGGGTGAGCAGTTCTTC. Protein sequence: CASTFGSGGGEQFF.

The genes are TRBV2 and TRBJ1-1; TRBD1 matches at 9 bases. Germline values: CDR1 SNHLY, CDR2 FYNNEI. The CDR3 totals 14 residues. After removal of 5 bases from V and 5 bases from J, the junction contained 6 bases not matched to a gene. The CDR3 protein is CASSYRDRDTEAFF. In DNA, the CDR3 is TGTGCCAGCAGTTACCGGGACAGGGATACTGAAGCTTTCTTT.